The sequence of this T cell receptor beta chain was determined in a study of cytomegalovirus exposure and HLA in healthy donors. Broader study findings: Reportedly, a later analysis found an Asian-associated ancestry cluster had fewer N-insertions than the approximately 700-donor mean. Rarity characterized most TCR sequences, yet some public TCRs appeared in many donors.

V was clipped by 3 bases and J by 8 bases; unmatched bases: 18. The CDR3 spans 18 residues. Germline V CDR1 and CDR2: LNHNV, YYDKDF (reference sequence). Primers for the PCR totalled 60 Vbeta and 13 Jbeta. The repertoire was sequenced with immunoSEQ multiplex PCR; TCRdb's copy has only in-frame clones and lacks some. The sample has 180,000 or so clones, roughly four fifths seen once. A note on this clone: What it recognizes is unknown.

The receptor was isolated from a male donor in good health and CMV-seronegative. The chain joins TRBV15 to TRBJ2-3, with 9 nucleotides matching TRBD1. The sample taken for sequencing was PBMCs. The CDR3 nucleotides read TGTGCCACCAGCAGGGACAGAATTCGGGACAGGGTTTACGGTACGCAGTATTTT. Translation gives CATSRDRIRDRVYGTQYF. Combining the CDR3 with reference TRBV15 and TRBJ2-3 gives the whole variable domain DAMVIQNPRYQVTQFGKPVTLSCSQTLNHNVMYWYQQKSSQAPKLLFHYYDKDFNNEADTPDNFQSRRPNTSFCFLDIRSPGLGDTAMYLCATSRDRIRDRVYGTQYFGPGTRLTVL.